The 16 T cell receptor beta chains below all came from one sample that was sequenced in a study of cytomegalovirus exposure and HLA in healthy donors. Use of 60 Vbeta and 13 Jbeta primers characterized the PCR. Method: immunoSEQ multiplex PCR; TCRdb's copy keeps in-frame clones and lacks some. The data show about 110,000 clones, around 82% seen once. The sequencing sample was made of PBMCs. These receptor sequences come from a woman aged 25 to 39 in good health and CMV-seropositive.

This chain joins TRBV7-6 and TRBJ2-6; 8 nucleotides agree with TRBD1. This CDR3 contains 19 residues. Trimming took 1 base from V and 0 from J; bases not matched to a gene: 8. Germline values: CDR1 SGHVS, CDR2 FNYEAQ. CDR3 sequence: CASSLERTGTFSGANVLTF. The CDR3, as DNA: TGTGCCAGCAGCTTAGAGAGGACAGGGACTTTCTCTGGGGCCAACGTCCTGACTTTC.

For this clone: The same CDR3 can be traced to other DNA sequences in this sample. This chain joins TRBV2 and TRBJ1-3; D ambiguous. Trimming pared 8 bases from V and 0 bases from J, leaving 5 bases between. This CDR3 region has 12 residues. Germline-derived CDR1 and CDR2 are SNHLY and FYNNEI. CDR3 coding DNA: TGTGCCAGCGCGGGCTCTGGAAACACCATATATTTT. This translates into CASAGSGNTIYF.

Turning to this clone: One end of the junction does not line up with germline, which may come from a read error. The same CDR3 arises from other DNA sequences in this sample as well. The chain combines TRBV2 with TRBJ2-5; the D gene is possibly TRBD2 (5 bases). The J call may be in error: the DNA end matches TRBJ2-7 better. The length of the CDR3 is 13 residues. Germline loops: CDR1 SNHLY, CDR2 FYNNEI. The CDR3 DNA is TGTGCTAGCAAGGAGGAGGCGGCATACGAGCAGTACTTC. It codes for CASKEEAAYEQYF.

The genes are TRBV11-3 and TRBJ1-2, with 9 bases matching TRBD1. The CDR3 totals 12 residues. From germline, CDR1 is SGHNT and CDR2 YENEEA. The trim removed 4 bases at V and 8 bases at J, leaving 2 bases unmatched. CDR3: CASSSGTGGYTF. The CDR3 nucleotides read TGTGCCAGCAGCTCAGGGACAGGGGGCTACACCTTC.

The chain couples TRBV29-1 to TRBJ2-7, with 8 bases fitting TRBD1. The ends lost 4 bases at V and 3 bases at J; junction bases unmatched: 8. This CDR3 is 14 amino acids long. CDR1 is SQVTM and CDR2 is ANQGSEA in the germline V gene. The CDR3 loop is CSVADRGLRYEQYF. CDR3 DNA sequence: TGCAGCGTTGCCGACAGGGGTCTCCGCTACGAGCAGTACTTC.

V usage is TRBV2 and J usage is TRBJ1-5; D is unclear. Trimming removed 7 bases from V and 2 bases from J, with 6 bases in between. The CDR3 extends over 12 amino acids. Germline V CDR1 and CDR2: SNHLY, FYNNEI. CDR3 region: CASMGGNQPQHF. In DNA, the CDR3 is TGTGCCAGCATGGGAGGCAATCAGCCCCAGCATTTT.

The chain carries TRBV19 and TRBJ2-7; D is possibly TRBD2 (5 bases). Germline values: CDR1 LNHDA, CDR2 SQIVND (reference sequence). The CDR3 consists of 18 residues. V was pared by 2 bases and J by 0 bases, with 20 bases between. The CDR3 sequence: CASSIFAGGRPGSYEQYF. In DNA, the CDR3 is TGTGCCAGTAGTATATTCGCTGGAGGCAGGCCAGGCTCCTACGAGCAGTACTTC.

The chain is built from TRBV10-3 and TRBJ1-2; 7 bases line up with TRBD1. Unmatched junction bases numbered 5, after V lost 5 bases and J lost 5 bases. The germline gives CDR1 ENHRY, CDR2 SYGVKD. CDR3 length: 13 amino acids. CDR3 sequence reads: CAISPGQMYGYTF. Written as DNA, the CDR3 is TGTGCCATCAGTCCGGGACAGATGTATGGCTACACCTTC.

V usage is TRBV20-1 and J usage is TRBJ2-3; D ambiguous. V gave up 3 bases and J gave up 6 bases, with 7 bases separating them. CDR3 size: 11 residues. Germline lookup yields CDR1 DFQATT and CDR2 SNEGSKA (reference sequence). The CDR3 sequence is CSASLYDTQYF. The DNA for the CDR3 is TGCAGTGCTAGTCTTTATGATACGCAGTATTTT.

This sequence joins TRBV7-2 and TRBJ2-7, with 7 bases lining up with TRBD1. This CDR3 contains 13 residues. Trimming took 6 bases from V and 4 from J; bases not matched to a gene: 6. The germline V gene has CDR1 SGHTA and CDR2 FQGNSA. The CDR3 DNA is TGTGCCAGCAGAATGACAGGGATTTACGAGCAGTACTTC. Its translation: CASRMTGIYEQYF.

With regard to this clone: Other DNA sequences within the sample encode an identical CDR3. The CDR3: CASSSGQGPYGYTF. The CDR3 DNA is TGCGCCAGCAGTTCCGGACAGGGACCTTATGGCTACACCTTC. The genes are TRBV5-1 and TRBJ1-2; TRBD1 matches 8 bases. From germline, CDR1 is SGHRS and CDR2 YFSETQ. This CDR3 comprises 14 residues. Trimming cost V 5 bases and J 5 bases; bases outside gene matches: 8. Complete variable domain (other parts from reference TRBV5-1 and TRBJ1-2): KAGVTQTPRYLIKTRGQQVTLSCSPISGHRSVSWYQQTPGQGLQFLFEYFSETQRNKGNFPGRFSGRQFSNSRSEMNVSTLELGDSALYLCASSSGQGPYGYTFGSGTRLTVV.

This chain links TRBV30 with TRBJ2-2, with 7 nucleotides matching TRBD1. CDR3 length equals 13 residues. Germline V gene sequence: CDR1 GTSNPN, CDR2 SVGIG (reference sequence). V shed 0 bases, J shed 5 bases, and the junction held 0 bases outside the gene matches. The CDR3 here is CAWSVQGTGELFF. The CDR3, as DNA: TGTGCCTGGAGTGTACAGGGGACCGGGGAGCTGTTTTTT.

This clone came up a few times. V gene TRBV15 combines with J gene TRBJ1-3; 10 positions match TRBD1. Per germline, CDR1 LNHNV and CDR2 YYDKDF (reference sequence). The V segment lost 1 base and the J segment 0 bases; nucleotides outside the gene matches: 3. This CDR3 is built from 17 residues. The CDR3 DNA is TGTGCCACCAGCAGAGGTCGGACAGGGGGCTCTGGAAACACCATATATTTT. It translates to CATSRGRTGGSGNTIYF.

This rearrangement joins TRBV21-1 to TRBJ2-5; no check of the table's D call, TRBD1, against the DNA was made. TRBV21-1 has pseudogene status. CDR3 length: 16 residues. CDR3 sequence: CASSKVGNRVTETQYF. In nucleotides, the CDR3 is TGTGCCAGCAGCAAAGTCGGGAACAGGGTAACAGAGACCCAGTACTTC.

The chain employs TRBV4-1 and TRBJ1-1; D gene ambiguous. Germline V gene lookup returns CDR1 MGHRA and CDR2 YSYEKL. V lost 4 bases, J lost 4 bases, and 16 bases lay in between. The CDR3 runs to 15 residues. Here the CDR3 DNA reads TGCGCCAGCAGCCCCCGGGTTATAGTCGGCACTGAAGCTTTCTTT. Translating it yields CASSPRVIVGTEAFF.

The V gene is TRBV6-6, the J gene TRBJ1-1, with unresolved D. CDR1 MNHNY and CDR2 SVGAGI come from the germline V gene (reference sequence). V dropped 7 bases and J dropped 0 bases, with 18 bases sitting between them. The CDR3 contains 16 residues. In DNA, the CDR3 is TGTGCCAGCACCCCAATTCGAGGCGGTTTGAACACTGAAGCTTTCTTT. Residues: CASTPIRGGLNTEAFF.